Following are 20 T cell receptor beta chains from one sample sequenced in a study of post-analysis software for immune sequencing data. Every TCR beta cDNA library bore unique molecular identifiers. TCRdb redid the calling of the PCR reads with MiXCR, one entry per CDR3 protein. The sample contains 700,000 to 800,000 distinct CDR3 sequences, roughly 27% of which appear only once. Their antigens remain unidentified. Points from the study as a whole: Patients used about 5 TRBV segments, including TRBV5-6, TRBV5-1 and TRBV20-1, more often than controls.

The sequencing input was blood. The receptors here all came from a girl aged 10 to 17 with multiple sclerosis.

Only a few counts were recorded for this clonotype. This sequence joins TRBV7-2 and TRBJ2-5; D gene uncertain. Germline CDR1 and CDR2: SGHTA and FQGNSA. Trimming took 1 base from V and 1 from J, leaving 10 bases between them. The CDR3 loop spans 15 amino acids. CDR3 region: CASSLDPGRQETQYF. CDR3 DNA sequence: TGTGCCAGCAGCTTAGACCCCGGCCGCCAAGAGACCCAGTACTTC.

This clonotype was counted many times. The V and J genes are TRBV5-4 and TRBJ2-3; possible D gene TRBD2, 5 bases. V gave up 0 bases and J gave up 6 bases, with 14 bases separating them. The CDR3 contains 15 residues. The germline V gene encodes CDR1 SGHNT and CDR2 YYREEE (reference sequence). The DNA of the CDR3 is TGTGCCAGCAGCTTGGTAGGGAGCTACAGCGATACGCAGTATTTT. Translated, it gives CASSLVGSYSDTQYF. Based on the CDR3 plus reference TRBV5-4 and TRBJ2-3, the full variable domain is ETGVTQSPTHLIKTRGQQVTLRCSSQSGHNTVSWYQQALGQGPQFIFQYYREEENGRGNFPPRFSGLQFPNYSSELNVNALELDDSALYLCASSLVGSYSDTQYFGPGTRLTVL.

The chain joins TRBV24-1 to TRBJ2-1, with D unresolved. The CDR3 consists of 14 residues. Germline V gene sequence: CDR1 KGHDR, CDR2 SFDVKD. V lost 10 bases to trimming and J lost 1 base, with 13 bases between them. The CDR3: CATGPATSYNEQFF. CDR3 DNA: TGTGCCACGGGCCCAGCGACATCCTACAATGAGCAGTTCTTC.

This clonotype was seen ten or more times. This chain connects TRBV12-3 or TRBV12-4 to TRBJ2-6; D is undetermined. This CDR3 is 15 amino acids long. V lost 6 bases and J 0 bases, leaving 9 bases between the germline ends. The CDR3 here is CASSPGSSGANVLTF. DNA for the CDR3: TGTGCCAGCAGCCCCGGCTCCTCTGGGGCCAACGTCCTGACTTTC.

This clonotype was observed a few times. CDR3 sequence (DNA): TGTGCCAGTAATACACTGAGCTCCTACGAGCAGTACTTC. Translation: CASNTLSSYEQYF. The genes are TRBV28 and TRBJ2-7; D not resolved. Germline V gene sequence: CDR1 MDHEN, CDR2 SYDVKM. V lost 9 bases, J lost 0 bases, and 12 bases lay in between. The CDR3 runs to 13 residues. Full variable domain (remainder filled in from reference TRBV28 and TRBJ2-7): DVKVTQSSRYLVKRTGEKVFLECVQDMDHENMFWYRQDPGLGLRLIYFSYDVKMKEKGDIPEGYSVSREKKERFSLILESASTNQTSMYLCASNTLSSYEQYFGPGTRLTVT.

The V gene is TRBV29-1, the J gene TRBJ2-1; 11 bases match TRBD2. The CDR3 runs 13 residues. Germline CDR1 SQVTM, CDR2 ANQGSEA. Trimming took 2 bases from V and 9 from J; bases not matched to a gene: 3. The CDR3 nucleotides are TGCAGCGTTGAAAAAGGGACTAGCGGTGAGCAGTTCTTC. This translates into CSVEKGTSGEQFF.

J is TRBJ2-3 and V is TRBV6-5; D is unresolved. CDR1 is MNHEY, CDR2 SVGAGI, per germline. The ends were cut back, 6 bases at V and 4 bases at J, with 11 bases in the middle. The CDR3 consists of 13 residues. CDR3: CASSPLGSDTQYF. CDR3 nucleotide sequence: TGTGCCAGCAGCCCTCTGGGGTCAGATACGCAGTATTTT.

The V gene is TRBV5-1, the J gene TRBJ2-2; 10 bases agree with TRBD2. The V segment lost 3 bases and the J segment 6 bases; nucleotides outside the gene matches: 8. Per the germline V gene, CDR1 is SGHRS and CDR2 is YFSETQ. CDR3 size: 16 residues. The CDR3 nucleotides read TGCGCCAGCAGCTATAGCGGGGGGCCACCGGCCGGGGAGCTGTTTTTT. Amino acid sequence: CASSYSGGPPAGELFF.

As regards this clonotype: This may be a read error, as it is one base from a much larger clone. The chain recombines TRBV7-9 with TRBJ1-1; a possible D gene is TRBD1 (5 bases). In germline, CDR1 is SEHNR, CDR2 FQNEAQ (reference sequence). Deletions cut 3 bases from V and 6 bases from J, with 8 bases between. The CDR3 consists of 12 residues. The CDR3 is CASSFGGAEAFF. The CDR3 bases are TGTGCCAGCAGCTTCGGGGGGGCTGAAGCTTTCTTT.

V is TRBV7-2 and J is TRBJ1-5; 7 nucleotides agree with TRBD1. Germline lookup yields CDR1 SGHTA and CDR2 FQGNSA. CDR3 length equals 15 residues. V dropped 4 bases and J dropped 8; count of bases not matched to a gene: 11. As DNA, the CDR3 is TGTGCCAGCAGCTCCACCGGACAGGTGGTGAAGCCCCAGCATTTT. This sequence encodes CASSSTGQVVKPQHF. The full variable domain, rest sourced from reference TRBV7-2 and TRBJ1-5, is GAGVSQSPSNKVTEKGKDVELRCDPISGHTALYWYRQSLGQGLEFLIYFQGNSAPDKSGLPSDRFSAERTGGSVSTLTIQRTQQEDSAVYLCASSSTGQVVKPQHFGDGTRLSIL.

The rearrangement links TRBV20-1 to TRBJ2-5; D is unresolved. The DNA end favors TRBJ2-7, so the J call may be wrong. This CDR3 is 11 amino acids long. CDR1 is DFQATT, CDR2 SNEGSKA, per germline (reference sequence). Here the CDR3 reads CSALLTGEQYF. The CDR3 DNA reads TGCAGTGCTTTGTTAACGGGCGAGCAGTACTTC.

Many counts were recorded for this clonotype. At one end the junction does not follow the germline gene, possibly because of a read error. The chain carries TRBV27 and TRBJ2-3, with D possibly called TRBD1 or TRBD2 (5 bases each). The CDR3 spans 12 residues. Looked up from germline, CDR1 is MNHEY and CDR2 is SMNVEV (reference sequence). The CDR3 DNA sequence: TGTGCCAGCAGCTTATGGGGGGATACGCAGTATTTT. This translates into CASSLWGDTQYF.

The chain joins TRBV6-5 to TRBJ1-1, with a tentative D call TRBD1 (5 bases). Trimming removed 6 bases from V and 7 bases from J, with 12 bases in between. The CDR3 runs 12 residues. From germline, CDR1 is MNHEY and CDR2 SVGAGI. In DNA form, the CDR3 reads TGTGCCAGCAGAACCGGGACGAGTGAAGCTTTCTTT. It is translated as CASRTGTSEAFF.

This chain joins TRBV2 and TRBJ1-6; D not certain. Trimming took off 9 bases at V and 10 bases at J, with 16 bases between the two ends. CDR3 length equals 13 residues. Germline V gives CDR1 SNHLY, CDR2 FYNNEI. The CDR3 loop reads CASAALPSSPLHF. In DNA form, the CDR3 reads TGTGCCAGTGCCGCACTCCCATCGTCACCCCTCCACTTT.

This rearrangement joins TRBV20-1 to TRBJ2-1, with TRBD2 matching over 8 bases. Per germline, CDR1 DFQATT and CDR2 SNEGSKA (reference sequence). The CDR3 is 19 amino acids. V lost 6 bases and J lost 7; bases outside the gene matches: 26. The CDR3 nucleotides are TGCAGTGCGGGGGTGTGGATTCTCGGGTCCGCGGGAGGTGGTAATGAGCAGTTCTTC. Amino acid sequence: CSAGVWILGSAGGGNEQFF.

This clonotype was seen a few times. The chain combines TRBV7-2 with TRBJ2-1; 8 nucleotides match TRBD2. Germline values: CDR1 SGHTA, CDR2 FQGNSA. The CDR3 totals 15 residues. The J segment lost 7 bases and the V segment lost 2 bases, leaving 7 bases of the junction unmatched. CDR3: CASSLTGGPLNEQFF. The CDR3 DNA reads as TGTGCCAGCAGCTTAACGGGAGGGCCATTAAATGAGCAGTTCTTC.

CDR3 nucleotides: TGCAGCACCAACAGGGGGTTGGGGGAGACCCAGTACTTC. Translation: CSTNRGLGETQYF. V usage is TRBV29-1 and J usage is TRBJ2-5; 8 bases fit TRBD1. V lost 8 bases to trimming and J lost 5 bases; unmatched junction nucleotides: 10. This CDR3 is 13 amino acids long. The germline V gene has CDR1 SQVTM and CDR2 ANQGSEA.

This chain joins TRBV7-2 and TRBJ2-2; D perhaps matches TRBD2 (5 bases). From germline, CDR1 is SGHTA and CDR2 FQGNSA. The CDR3 has 17 amino acids. V lost 5 bases and J 1 base, leaving 17 bases between the germline ends. CDR3 in amino acids: CASSRLLGSGNTGELFF. The CDR3 DNA follows: TGTGCCAGCAGCAGACTCCTCGGAAGCGGGAACACCGGGGAGCTGTTTTTT.

This clonotype was seen only a few times. This chain connects TRBV6-2 or TRBV6-3 to TRBJ2-1; D possibly corresponds to TRBD1 (6 bases). Matching the DNA end better, TRBJ2-7 makes the J call doubtful. The germline gives CDR1 MNHEY, CDR2 SVGEGT. The length of the CDR3 is 14 residues. The CDR3 is CASSYQGTYNEQYF. CDR3 nucleotide sequence: TGTGCCAGCAGTTATCAGGGGACCTACAATGAGCAGTACTTC.

The chain employs TRBV11-2 and TRBJ2-7; D ambiguous. There are 13 residues in the CDR3. The V end lost 0 bases, the J end lost 3 bases, and 6 bases lay between the germline ends. Germline V gene lookup returns CDR1 SGHAT and CDR2 FQNNGV. Here the CDR3 DNA reads TGTGCCAGCAGCTTAGAGTTAGGCTACGAGCAGTACTTC. Its translation is CASSLELGYEQYF.